Following are 6 T cell receptor beta chains from one sample sequenced in a study of metastatic and nonmetastatic thyroid tumors. TCRdb redid the clone calls on the PCR reads using MiXCR. The repertoire has 15,000 to 20,000 clones, roughly 20% of them found once; the top ten carry around 7.6%. Patients had received no treatment of any kind before thyroid surgery. Sequencing used adjacent normal tissue. These receptors originate from a female donor with papillary thyroid cancer or a benign thyroid nodule (not recorded which). Some clones in this sample may be carry-over from other donors' samples.

This clone has a count of ten or more. The rearrangement joins TRBV7-2 to TRBJ1-3; tentatively, D is TRBD1 (6 bases). Trimming cost V 5 bases and J 1 base, with 21 bases left between them. The germline V gene has CDR1 SGHTA and CDR2 FQGNSA. The CDR3 sequence is 18 residues long. CDR3 in DNA: TGTGCCAGCAGCACCCCCGGACAGAGAAGTCCTTCTGGAAACACCATATATTTT. Encoded protein: CASSTPGQRSPSGNTIYF.

This clone was seen a handful of times. The chain combines TRBV28 with TRBJ1-1, with 9 bases lining up with TRBD1. Trimming cost V 6 bases and J 7 bases; bases outside gene matches: 9. Germline V gene data show CDR1 as MDHEN and CDR2 as SYDVKM. The CDR3 loop spans 14 amino acids. The chain's CDR3 is CASRALTGGVEAFF. The CDR3 nucleotides read TGTGCCAGCAGAGCTTTAACAGGGGGCGTTGAAGCTTTCTTT.

This sequence joins TRBV11-3 and TRBJ2-3, with D maybe TRBD2 (6 bases). The CDR3 spans 14 residues. V was cut by 5 bases and J by 2 bases, with 11 bases left in between. Per germline, CDR1 SGHNT and CDR2 YENEEA. CDR3 coding DNA: TGTGCCAGCAGCCGGGACTCCCTCACAGATACGCAGTATTTT. Amino acids: CASSRDSLTDTQYF. Complete variable domain (other parts from reference TRBV11-3 and TRBJ2-3): EAGVVQSPRYKIIEKKQPVAFWCNPISGHNTLYWYLQNLGQGPELLIRYENEEAVDDSQLPKDRFSAERLKGVDSTLKIQPAELGDSAVYLCASSRDSLTDTQYFGPGTRLTVL.

This chain joins TRBV30 and TRBJ1-6; no clear D gene. Trimming took off 2 bases at V and 10 bases at J, with 12 bases between the two ends. This CDR3 contains 13 residues. Germline assignment: CDR1 GTSNPN and CDR2 SVGIG (reference sequence). CDR3 bases: TGTGCCTGGAGTAACGGGTTGTGGTCACCCCTCCACTTT. This codes for CAWSNGLWSPLHF.

This clone came up many times. This chain joins TRBV20-1 and TRBJ2-3, with D unresolved. The V and J ends lost 5 bases and 1 base respectively, with 13 bases between them. CDR1 is DFQATT, CDR2 SNEGSKA, per germline (reference sequence). The CDR3 length is 14 residues. Here the CDR3 reads CSAHSLVRTDTQYF. CDR3 bases: TGCAGTGCTCACTCCTTAGTACGCACAGATACGCAGTATTTT.

In its sample, this clone was seen many times. CDR3 sequence reads: CASSGFRTGLYGYTF. In nucleotides, the CDR3 is TGTGCCAGCAGCGGCTTCCGGACAGGGCTCTATGGCTACACCTTC. V usage is TRBV13 and J usage is TRBJ1-2, with TRBD1 matching 8 bases. The CDR3 has 15 residues. Germline CDR1 and CDR2: PRHDT and FYEKMQ (reference sequence). Germline trimming cut 5 bases from V and 4 bases from J; bases unmatched to any gene: 9.